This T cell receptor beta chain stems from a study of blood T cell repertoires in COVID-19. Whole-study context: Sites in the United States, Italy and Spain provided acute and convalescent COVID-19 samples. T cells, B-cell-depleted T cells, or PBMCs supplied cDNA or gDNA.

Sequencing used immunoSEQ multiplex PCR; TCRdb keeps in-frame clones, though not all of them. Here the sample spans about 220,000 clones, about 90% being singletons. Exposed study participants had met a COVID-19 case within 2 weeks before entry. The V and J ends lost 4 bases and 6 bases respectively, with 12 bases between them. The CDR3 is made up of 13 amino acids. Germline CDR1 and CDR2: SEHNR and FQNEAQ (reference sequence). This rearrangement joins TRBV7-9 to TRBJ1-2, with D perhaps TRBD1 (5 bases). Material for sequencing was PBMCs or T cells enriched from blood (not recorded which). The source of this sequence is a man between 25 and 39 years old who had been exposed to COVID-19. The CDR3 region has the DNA TGTGCCAGCAGCTCAAAAGGGGCTCATGGCTACACCTTC. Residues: CASSSKGAHGYTF. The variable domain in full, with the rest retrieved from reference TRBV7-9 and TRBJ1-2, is DTGVSQNPRHKITKRGQNVTFRCDPISEHNRLYWYRQTLGQGPEFLTYFQNEAQLEKSRLLSDRFSAERPKGSFSTLEIQRTEQGDSAMYLCASSSKGAHGYTFGSGTRLTVV.